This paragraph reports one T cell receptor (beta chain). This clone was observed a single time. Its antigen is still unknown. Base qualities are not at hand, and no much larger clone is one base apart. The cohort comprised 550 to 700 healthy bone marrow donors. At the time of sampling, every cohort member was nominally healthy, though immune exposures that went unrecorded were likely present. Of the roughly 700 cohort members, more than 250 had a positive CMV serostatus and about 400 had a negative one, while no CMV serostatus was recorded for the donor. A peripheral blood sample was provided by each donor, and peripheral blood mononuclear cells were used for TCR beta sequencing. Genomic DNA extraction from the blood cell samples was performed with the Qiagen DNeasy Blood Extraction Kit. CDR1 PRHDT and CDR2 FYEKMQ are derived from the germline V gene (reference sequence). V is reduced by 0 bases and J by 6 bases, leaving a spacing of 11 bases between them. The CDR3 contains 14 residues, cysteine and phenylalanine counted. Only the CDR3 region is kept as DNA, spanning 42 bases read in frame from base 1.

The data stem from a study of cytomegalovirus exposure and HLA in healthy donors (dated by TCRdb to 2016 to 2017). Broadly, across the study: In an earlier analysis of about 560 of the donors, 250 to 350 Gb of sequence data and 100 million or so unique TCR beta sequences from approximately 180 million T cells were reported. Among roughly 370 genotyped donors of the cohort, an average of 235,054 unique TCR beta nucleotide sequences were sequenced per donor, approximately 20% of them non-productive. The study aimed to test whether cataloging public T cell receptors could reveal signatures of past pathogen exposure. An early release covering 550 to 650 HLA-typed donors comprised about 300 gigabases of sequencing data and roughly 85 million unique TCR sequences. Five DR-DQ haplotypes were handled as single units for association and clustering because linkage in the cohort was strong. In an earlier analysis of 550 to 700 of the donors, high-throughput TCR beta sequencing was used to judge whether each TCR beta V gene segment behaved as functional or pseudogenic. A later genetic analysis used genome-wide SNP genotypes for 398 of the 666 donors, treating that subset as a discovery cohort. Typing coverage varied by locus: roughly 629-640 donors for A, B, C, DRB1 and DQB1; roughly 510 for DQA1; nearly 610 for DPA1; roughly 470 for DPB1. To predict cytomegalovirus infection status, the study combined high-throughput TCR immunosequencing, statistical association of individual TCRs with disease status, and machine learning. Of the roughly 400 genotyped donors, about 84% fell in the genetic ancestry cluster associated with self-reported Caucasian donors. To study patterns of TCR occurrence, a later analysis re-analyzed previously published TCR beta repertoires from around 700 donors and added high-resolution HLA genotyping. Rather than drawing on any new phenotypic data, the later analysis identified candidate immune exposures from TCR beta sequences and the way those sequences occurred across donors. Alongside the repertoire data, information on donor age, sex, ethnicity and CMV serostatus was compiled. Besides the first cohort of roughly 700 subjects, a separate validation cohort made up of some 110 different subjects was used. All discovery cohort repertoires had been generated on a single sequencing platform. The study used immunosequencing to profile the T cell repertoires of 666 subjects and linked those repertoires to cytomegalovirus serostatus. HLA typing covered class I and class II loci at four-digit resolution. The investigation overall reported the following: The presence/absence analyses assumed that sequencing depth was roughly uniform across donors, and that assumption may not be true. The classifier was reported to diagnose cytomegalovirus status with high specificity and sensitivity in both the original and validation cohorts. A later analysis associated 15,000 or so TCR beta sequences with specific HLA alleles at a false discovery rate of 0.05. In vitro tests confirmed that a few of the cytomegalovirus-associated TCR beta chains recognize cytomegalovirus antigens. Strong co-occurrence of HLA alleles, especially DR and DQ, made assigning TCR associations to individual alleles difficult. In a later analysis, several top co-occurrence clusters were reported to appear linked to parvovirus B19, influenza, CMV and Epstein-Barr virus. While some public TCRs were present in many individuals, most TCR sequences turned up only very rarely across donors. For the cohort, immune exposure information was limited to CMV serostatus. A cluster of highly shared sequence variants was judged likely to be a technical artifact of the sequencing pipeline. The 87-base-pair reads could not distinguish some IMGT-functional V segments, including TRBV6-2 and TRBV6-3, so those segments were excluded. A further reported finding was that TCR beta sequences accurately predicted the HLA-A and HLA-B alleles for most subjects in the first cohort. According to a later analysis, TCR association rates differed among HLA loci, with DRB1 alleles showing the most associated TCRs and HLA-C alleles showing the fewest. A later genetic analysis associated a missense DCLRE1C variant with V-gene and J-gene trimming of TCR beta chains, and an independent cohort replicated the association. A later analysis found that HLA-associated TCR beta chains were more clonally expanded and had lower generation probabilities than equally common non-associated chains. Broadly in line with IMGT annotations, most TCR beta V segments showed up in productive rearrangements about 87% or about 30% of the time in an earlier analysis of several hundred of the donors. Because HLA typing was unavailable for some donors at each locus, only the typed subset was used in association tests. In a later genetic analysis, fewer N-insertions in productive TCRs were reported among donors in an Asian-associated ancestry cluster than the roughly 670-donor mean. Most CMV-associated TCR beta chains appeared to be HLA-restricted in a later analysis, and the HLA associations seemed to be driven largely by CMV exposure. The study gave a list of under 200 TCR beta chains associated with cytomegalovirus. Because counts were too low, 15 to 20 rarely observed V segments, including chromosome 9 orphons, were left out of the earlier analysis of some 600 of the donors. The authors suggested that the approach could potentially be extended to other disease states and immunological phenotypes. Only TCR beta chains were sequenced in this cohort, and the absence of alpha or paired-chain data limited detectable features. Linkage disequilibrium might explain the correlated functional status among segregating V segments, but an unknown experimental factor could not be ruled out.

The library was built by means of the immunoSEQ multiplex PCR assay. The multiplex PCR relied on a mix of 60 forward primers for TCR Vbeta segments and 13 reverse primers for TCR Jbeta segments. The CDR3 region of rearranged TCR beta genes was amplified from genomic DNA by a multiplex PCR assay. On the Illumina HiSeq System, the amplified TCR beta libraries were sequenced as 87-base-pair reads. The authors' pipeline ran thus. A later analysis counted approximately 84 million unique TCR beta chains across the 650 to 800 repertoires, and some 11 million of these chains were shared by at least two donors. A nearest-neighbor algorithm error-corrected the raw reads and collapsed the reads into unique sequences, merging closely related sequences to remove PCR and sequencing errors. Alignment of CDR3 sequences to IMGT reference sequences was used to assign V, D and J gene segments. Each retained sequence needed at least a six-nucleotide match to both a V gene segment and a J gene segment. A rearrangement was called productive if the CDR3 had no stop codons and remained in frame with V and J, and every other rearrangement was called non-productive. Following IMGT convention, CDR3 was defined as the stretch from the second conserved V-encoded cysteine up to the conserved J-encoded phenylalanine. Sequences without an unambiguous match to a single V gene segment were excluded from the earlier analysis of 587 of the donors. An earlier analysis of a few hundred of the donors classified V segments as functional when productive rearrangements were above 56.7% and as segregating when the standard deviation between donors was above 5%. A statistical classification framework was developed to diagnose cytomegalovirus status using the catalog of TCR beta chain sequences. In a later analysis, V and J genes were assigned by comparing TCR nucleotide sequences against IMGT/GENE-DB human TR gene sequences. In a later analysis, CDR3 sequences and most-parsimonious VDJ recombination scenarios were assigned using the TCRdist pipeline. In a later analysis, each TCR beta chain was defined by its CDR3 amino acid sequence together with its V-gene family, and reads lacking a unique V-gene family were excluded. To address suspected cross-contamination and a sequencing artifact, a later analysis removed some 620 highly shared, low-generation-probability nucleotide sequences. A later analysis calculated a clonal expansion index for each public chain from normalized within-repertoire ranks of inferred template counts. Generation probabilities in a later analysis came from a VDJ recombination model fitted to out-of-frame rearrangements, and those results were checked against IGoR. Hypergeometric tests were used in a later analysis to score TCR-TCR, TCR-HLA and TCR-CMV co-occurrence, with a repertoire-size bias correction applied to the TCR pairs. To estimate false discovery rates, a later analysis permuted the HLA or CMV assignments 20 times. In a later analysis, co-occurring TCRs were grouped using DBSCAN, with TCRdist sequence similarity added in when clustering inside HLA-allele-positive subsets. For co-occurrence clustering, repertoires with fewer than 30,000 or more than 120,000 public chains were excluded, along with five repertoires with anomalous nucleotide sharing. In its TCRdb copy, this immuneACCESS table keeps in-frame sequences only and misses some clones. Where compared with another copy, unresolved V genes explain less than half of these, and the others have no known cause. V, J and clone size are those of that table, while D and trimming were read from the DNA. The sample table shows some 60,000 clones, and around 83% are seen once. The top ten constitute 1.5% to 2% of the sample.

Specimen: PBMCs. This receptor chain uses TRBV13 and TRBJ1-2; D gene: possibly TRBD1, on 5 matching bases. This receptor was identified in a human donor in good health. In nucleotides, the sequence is TGTGCCAGCAGCTTAGGCCGGGCAGGGAATGGCTACACCTTC. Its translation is CASSLGRAGNGYTF.